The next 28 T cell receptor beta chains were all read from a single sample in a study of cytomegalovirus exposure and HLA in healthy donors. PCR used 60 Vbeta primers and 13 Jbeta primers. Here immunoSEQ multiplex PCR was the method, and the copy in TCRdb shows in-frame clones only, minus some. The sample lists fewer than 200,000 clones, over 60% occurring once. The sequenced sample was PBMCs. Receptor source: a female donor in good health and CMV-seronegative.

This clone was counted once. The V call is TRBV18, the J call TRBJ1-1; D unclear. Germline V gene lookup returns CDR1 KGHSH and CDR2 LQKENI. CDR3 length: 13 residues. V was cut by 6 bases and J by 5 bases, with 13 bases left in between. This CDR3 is CASSSGVDTEAFF. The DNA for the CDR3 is TGTGCCAGCTCCTCCGGGGTGGATACTGAAGCTTTCTTT.

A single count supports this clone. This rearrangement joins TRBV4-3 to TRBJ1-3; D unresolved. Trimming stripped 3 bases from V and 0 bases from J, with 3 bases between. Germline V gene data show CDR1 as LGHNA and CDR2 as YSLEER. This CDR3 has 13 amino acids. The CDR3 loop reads CASSQYSGNTIYF. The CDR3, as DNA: TGCGCCAGCAGCCAGTACTCTGGAAACACCATATATTTT.

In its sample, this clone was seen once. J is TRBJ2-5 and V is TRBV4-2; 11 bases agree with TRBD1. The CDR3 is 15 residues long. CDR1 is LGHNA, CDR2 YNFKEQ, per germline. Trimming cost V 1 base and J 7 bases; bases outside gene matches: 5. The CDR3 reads CASSQAGQGEVTQYF. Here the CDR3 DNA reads TGTGCCAGCAGCCAAGCGGGACAGGGGGAGGTGACCCAGTACTTC.

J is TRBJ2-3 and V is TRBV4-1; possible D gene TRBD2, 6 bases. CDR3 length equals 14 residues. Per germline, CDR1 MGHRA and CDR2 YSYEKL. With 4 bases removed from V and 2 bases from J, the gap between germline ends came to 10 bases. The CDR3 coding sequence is TGCGCCAGCAGCCGTTGGAGGGACACAGATACGCAGTATTTT. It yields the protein CASSRWRDTDTQYF.

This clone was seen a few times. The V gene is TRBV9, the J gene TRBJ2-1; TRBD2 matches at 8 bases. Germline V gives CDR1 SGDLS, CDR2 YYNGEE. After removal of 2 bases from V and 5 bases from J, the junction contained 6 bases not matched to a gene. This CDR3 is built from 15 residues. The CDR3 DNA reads TGTGCCAGCAGCGTCTGGGCGGGAGGAAACAATGAGCAGTTCTTC. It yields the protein CASSVWAGGNNEQFF. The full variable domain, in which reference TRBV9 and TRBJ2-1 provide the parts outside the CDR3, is DSGVTQTPKHLITATGQRVTLRCSPRSGDLSVYWYQQSLDQGLQFLIQYYNGEERAKGNILERFSAQQFPDLHSELNLSSLELGDSALYFCASSVWAGGNNEQFFGPGTRLTVL.

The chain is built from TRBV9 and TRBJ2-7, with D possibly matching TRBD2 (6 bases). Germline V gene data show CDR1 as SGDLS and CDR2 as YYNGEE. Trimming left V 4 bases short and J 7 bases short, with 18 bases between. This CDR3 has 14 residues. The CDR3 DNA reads TGTGCCAGCAGCTCTCACCGGGGACGGGAGGAGCAGTACTTC. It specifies CASSSHRGREEQYF.

CDR3 protein: CASSSRGLAGAQETQYF. The CDR3 DNA reads as TGCGCCAGCAGCTCGAGAGGGCTAGCGGGGGCTCAAGAGACCCAGTACTTC. V and J are TRBV5-1 and TRBJ2-5; 10 nucleotides agree with TRBD2. The CDR3 runs to 17 residues. V lost 3 bases, J lost 2 bases, and 10 bases stayed unmatched. The germline CDR1 and CDR2 sequences are SGHRS and YFSETQ.

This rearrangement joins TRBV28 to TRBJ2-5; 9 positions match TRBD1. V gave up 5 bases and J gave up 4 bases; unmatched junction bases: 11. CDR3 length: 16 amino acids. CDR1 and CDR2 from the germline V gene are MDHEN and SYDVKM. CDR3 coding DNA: TGTGCCAGCAGTATCATAGCCGGGACAGGGCGAGAGACCCAGTACTTC. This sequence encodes CASSIIAGTGRETQYF.

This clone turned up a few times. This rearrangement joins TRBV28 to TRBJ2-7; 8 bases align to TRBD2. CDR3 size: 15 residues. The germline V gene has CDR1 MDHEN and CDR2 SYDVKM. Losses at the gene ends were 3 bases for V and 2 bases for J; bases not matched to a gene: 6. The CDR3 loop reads CASSFQGLAAYEQYF. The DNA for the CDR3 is TGTGCCAGCAGTTTTCAAGGACTAGCAGCCTACGAGCAGTACTTC.

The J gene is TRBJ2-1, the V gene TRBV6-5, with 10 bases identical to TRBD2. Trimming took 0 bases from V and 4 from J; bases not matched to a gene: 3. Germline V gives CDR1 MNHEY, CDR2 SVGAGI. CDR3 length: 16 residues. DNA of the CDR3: TGTGCCAGCAGTTACTCGATACTAGCGGGGTACAATGAGCAGTTCTTC. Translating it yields CASSYSILAGYNEQFF.

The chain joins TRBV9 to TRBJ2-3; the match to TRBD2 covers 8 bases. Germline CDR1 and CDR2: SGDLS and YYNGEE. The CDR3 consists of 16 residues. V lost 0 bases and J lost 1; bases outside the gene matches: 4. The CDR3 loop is CASSVEVSGGTDTQYF. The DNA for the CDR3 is TGTGCCAGCAGCGTAGAGGTTAGCGGGGGCACAGATACGCAGTATTTT.

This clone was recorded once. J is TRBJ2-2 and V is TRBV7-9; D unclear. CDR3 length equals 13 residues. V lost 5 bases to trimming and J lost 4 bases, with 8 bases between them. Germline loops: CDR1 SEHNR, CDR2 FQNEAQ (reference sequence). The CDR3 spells CASSLQSTGELFF. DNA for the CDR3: TGTGCCAGCAGCCTCCAGTCCACCGGGGAGCTGTTTTTT.

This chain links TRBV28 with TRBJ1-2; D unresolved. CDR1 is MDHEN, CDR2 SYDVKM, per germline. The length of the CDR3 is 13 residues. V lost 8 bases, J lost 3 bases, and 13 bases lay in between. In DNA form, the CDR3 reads TGTGCCAGCCACCCTTCGCGGGACTATGGCTACACCTTC. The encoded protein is CASHPSRDYGYTF.

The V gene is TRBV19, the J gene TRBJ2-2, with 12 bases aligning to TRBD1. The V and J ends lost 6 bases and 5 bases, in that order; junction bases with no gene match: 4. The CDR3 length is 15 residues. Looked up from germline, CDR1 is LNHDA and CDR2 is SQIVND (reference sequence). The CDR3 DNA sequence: TGTGCCAGTAGACGGGACAGGGGGCTGACCGGGGAGCTGTTTTTT. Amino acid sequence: CASRRDRGLTGELFF.

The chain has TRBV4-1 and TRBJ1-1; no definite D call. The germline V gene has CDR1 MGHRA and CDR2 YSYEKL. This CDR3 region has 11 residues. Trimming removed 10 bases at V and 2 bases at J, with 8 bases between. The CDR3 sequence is CATRSNTEAFF. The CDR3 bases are TGCGCCACCCGGTCCAACACTGAAGCTTTCTTT.

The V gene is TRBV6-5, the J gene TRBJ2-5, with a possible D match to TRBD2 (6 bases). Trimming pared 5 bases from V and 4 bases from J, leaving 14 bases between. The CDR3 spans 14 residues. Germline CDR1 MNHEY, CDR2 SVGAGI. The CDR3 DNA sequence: TGTGCCAGCAGTACCCCGGGAGACCTAGAGACCCAGTACTTC. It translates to CASSTPGDLETQYF.

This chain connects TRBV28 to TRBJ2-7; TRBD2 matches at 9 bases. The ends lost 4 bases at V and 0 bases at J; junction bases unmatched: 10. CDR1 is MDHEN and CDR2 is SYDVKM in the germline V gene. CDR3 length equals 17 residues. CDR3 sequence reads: CASSSRRGAGGSYEQYF. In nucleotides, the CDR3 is TGTGCCAGCAGTTCACGTCGAGGAGCGGGAGGCTCCTACGAGCAGTACTTC. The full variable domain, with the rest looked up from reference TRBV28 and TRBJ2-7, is DVKVTQSSRYLVKRTGEKVFLECVQDMDHENMFWYRQDPGLGLRLIYFSYDVKMKEKGDIPEGYSVSREKKERFSLILESASTNQTSMYLCASSSRRGAGGSYEQYFGPGTRLTVT.

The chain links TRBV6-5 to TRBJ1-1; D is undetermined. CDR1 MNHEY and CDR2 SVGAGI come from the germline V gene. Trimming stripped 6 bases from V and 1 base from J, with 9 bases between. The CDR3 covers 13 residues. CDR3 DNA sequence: TGTGCCAGCAGGAGATCAGGGAACACTGAAGCTTTCTTT. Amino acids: CASRRSGNTEAFF.

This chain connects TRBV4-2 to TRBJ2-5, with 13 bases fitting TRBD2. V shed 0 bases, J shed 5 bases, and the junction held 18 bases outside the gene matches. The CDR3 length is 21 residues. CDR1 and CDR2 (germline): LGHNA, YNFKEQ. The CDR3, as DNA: TGTGCCAGCAGCCAAGAGCCGGGCGGGCCGGGACTAGCGGGATCCCGCGAGACCCAGTACTTC. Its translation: CASSQEPGGPGLAGSRETQYF.

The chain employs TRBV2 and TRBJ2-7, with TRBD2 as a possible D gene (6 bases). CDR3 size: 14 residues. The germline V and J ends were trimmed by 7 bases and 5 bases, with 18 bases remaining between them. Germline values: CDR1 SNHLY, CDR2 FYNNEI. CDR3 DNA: TGTGCCAGCAATCGCAGGAGGGCCACCCACGAGCAGTACTTC. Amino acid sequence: CASNRRRATHEQYF.

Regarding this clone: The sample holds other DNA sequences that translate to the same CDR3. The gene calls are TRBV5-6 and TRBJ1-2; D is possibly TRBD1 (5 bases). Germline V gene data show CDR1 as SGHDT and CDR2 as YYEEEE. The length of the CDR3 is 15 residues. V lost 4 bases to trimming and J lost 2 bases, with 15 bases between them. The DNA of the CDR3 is TGTGCCAGCAGCCCAACCCTGGGGGGGAACTATGGCTACACCTTC. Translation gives CASSPTLGGNYGYTF. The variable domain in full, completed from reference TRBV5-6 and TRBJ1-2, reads DAGVTQSPTHLIKTRGQQVTLRCSPKSGHDTVSWYQQALGQGPQFIFQYYEEEERQRGNFPDRFSGHQFPNYSSELNVNALLLGDSALYLCASSPTLGGNYGYTFGSGTRLTVV.

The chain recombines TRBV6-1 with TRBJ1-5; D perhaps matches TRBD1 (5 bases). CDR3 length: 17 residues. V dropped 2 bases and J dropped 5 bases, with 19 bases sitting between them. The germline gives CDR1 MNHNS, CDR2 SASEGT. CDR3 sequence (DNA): TGTGCCAGCAGTGAAATACGTCGACCCGGGGGATATCAGCCCCAGCATTTT. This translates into CASSEIRRPGGYQPQHF.

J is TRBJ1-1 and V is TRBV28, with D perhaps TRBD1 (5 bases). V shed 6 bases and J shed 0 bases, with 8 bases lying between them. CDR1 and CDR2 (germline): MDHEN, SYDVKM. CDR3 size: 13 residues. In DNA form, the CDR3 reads TGTGCCAGCAGGGGGCCGGTGAACACTGAAGCTTTCTTT. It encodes CASRGPVNTEAFF.

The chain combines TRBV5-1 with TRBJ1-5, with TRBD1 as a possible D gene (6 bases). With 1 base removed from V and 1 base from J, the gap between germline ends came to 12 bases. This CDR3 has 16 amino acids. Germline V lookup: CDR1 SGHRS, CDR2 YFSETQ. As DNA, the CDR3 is TGCGCCAGCAGCTTGTCCCCAACAGGGAGCAATCAGCCCCAGCATTTT. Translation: CASSLSPTGSNQPQHF. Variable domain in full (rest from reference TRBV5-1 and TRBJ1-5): KAGVTQTPRYLIKTRGQQVTLSCSPISGHRSVSWYQQTPGQGLQFLFEYFSETQRNKGNFPGRFSGRQFSNSRSEMNVSTLELGDSALYLCASSLSPTGSNQPQHFGDGTRLSIL.

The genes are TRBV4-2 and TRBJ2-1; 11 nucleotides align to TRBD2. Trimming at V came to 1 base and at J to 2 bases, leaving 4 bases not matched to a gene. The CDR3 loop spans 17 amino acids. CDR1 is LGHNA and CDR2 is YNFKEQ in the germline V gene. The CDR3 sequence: CASSQVPSGRPYNEQFF. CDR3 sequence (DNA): TGTGCCAGCAGCCAAGTGCCTAGCGGGAGGCCCTACAATGAGCAGTTCTTC.

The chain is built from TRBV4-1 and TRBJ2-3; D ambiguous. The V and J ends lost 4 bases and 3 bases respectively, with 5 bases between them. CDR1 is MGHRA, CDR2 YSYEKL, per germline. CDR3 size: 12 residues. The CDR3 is CASSPPTDTQYF. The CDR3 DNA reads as TGCGCCAGCAGCCCCCCGACAGATACGCAGTATTTT.

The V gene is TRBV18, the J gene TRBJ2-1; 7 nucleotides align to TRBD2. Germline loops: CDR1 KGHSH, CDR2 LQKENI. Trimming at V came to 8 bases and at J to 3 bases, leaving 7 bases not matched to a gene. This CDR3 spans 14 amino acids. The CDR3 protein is CASNSGGSYNEQFF. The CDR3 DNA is TGTGCCAGCAACTCGGGCGGGAGCTACAATGAGCAGTTCTTC.

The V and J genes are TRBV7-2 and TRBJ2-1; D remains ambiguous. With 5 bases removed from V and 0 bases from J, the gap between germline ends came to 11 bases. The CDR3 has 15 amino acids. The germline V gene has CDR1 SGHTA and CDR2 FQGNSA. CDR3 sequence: CASSITVGSYNEQFF. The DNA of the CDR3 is TGTGCCAGCAGCATAACAGTGGGCTCCTACAATGAGCAGTTCTTC.